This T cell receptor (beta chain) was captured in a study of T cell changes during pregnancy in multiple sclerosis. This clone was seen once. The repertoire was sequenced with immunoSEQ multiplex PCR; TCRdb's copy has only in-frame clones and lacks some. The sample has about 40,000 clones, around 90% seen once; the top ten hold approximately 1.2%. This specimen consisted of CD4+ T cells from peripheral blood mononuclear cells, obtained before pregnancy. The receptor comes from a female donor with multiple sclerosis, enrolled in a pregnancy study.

CDR3 region: CASGRGGETQYF. DNA for the CDR3: TGTGCCAGCGGCAGGGGCGGAGAGACCCAGTACTTC. The chain joins TRBV25-1 to TRBJ2-5, with a weak D call TRBD1 (6 bases). The CDR3 totals 12 residues. V was clipped by 8 bases and J by 4 bases, with 11 bases between them. Per germline, CDR1 MGHDK and CDR2 SYGVNS.